Listed below are T cell receptor beta chains from one sample, sequenced in a study of control samples from healthy donors and cancer patients. Libraries were prepared by immunoSEQ multiplex PCR; TCRdb keeps only in-frame clonotypes and omits some of them. This sample has 150,000 to 200,000 clones, with approximately 94% found just once. The sequencing input was blood. All receptors come from a man aged 25 to 45 in good health. The conserved cysteine and the conserved F or W are not part of the CDR3 here. Fields, in order: J gene, V gene, CDR3 protein.

TRBJ2-7 | TRBV4-2 | ASSQEPSEKGEQY
TRBJ1-3 | TRBV28 | ASSFLGDSGNTIY
TRBJ2-2 | TRBV5-1 | ASSGQTNTGELF
TRBJ2-1 | TRBV10-2 | ASSGTSGSKSEQF
TRBJ2-3 | TRBV3-1/TRBV3-2 | ASSQTSEGTDTQY
TRBJ1-5 | TRBV7-9 | ASSSLTGSNQPQH
TRBJ1-1 | TRBV3-1/TRBV3-2 | ASSQPQGFPF
TRBJ1-1 | TRBV19 | ATRTGGRNTEAF
TRBJ1-2 | TRBV28 | ASSPGGGDYGYT
TRBJ2-6 | TRBV5-1 | ASSADRGPSSGANVLT
TRBJ2-2 | TRBV2 | ASSPMNTGELF
TRBJ1-6 | TRBV7-6 | ASSLGGGRGLGSPLH
TRBJ1-3 | TRBV5-8 | ASSRDPSITIY
TRBJ2-4 | TRBV19 | ASSIVTGVLAKNIQY
TRBJ2-3 | TRBV5-1 | ASSSSVAPTDTQY
TRBJ1-5 | TRBV11-2 | ASSLGEYQPQH
TRBJ1-1 | TRBV4-1 | ASSQAEGRTEAF
TRBJ2-1 | TRBV7-3 | ASSTRGGNEQF
TRBJ1-2 | TRBV29-1 | SVQGLSAGYT
TRBJ1-6 | TRBV4-1 | ASSQSGQAYNSPLH
TRBJ1-6 | TRBV4-1 | ASSQEGIPPLH
TRBJ2-7 | TRBV10-3 | AISPTSGRAGVQY
TRBJ2-5 | TRBV10-3 | AISDVDRGLGETQY
TRBJ2-1 | TRBV19 | ASSHVASGGNEQF
TRBJ2-3 | TRBV2 | ASSEGAGSTDTQY
TRBJ1-5 | TRBV6-5 | ASSAGGTQPQH
TRBJ1-2 | TRBV6-5 | ASTVQGRADYT
TRBJ1-1 | TRBV19 | ASSKGGGNTEAF
TRBJ2-7 | TRBV3-1/TRBV3-2 | ASRLTGKGEQY
TRBJ1-4 | TRBV7-6 | ASSQPGQGDEKLF
TRBJ2-7 | TRBV3-1/TRBV3-2 | ASSQTGAGGEQY
TRBJ1-5 | TRBV29-1 | SVVQGDQPQH
TRBJ1-2 | TRBV6-5 | ASRPPTGEHYGYT
TRBJ1-6 | TRBV30 | AWHRAGSPLH
TRBJ1-2 | TRBV27 | ASSLLGPIYGYT
TRBJ2-7 | TRBV5-5 | ASSPGRGDSYEQY
TRBJ2-7 | TRBV11-2 | ASSSMTSGLSYEQY
TRBJ2-1 | TRBV18 | ASSRRFLEYNEQF
TRBJ2-7 | TRBV27 | ASGRTDYITYEQY
TRBJ2-3 | TRBV15 | ATSPSYEQAFRY
TRBJ1-4 | TRBV11-2 | ASSLDKDREKLF
TRBJ2-3 | TRBV15 | ATSQTTSGSEADTQY
TRBJ1-5 | TRBV30 | AWSVPGGNQPQH
TRBJ1-1 | TRBV4-1 | ASSQYTGGAMNTEAF
TRBJ1-1 | TRBV30 | AWSRGFEAF
TRBJ2-3 | TRBV27 | ASSRGGSDTQY
TRBJ1-1 | TRBV30 | AWSRERGTEAF
TRBJ2-3 | TRBV7-3 | ASSLSGSTDTQY
TRBJ2-2 | TRBV7-3 | ASSPRGGGRASGELF
TRBJ2-6 | TRBV6-2/TRBV6-3 | ASSYGGAGANVLT
TRBJ1-3 | TRBV2 | ASRGTAGNTIY
TRBJ1-1 | TRBV27 | ASSFRNLHTEAF
TRBJ1-1 | TRBV5-1 | ASSLEGTRTEAF
TRBJ1-4 | TRBV28 | AHRDTSNEKLF
TRBJ1-1 | TRBV19 | ASLVGGSYTEAF
TRBJ2-5 | TRBV20-1 | SASSMLAGAATQY
TRBJ2-2 | TRBV11-2 | ASSPRPGELF
TRBJ1-6 | TRBV5-4 | ASSSPGQGYSPLH
TRBJ1-4 | TRBV28 | ASSSHLQASNEKLF
TRBJ2-5 | TRBV4-2 | ASSQDLALKTQY